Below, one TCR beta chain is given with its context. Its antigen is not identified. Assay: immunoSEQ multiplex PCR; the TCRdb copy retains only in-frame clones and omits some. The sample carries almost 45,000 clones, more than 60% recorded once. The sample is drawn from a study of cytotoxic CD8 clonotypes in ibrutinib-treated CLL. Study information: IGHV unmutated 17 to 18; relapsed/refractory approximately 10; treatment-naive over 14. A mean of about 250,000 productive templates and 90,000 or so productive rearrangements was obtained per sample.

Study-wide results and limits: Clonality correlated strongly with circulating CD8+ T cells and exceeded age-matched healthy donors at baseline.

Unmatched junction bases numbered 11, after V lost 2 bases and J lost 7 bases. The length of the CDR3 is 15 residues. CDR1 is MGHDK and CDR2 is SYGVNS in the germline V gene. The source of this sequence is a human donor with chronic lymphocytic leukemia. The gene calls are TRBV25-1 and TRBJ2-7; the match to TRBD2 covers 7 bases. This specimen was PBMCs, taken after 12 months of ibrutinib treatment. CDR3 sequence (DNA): TGTGCCAGCAGTGAAGACCAGCGTTCCGGGGGGGAGCAGTACTTC. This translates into CASSEDQRSGGEQYF.